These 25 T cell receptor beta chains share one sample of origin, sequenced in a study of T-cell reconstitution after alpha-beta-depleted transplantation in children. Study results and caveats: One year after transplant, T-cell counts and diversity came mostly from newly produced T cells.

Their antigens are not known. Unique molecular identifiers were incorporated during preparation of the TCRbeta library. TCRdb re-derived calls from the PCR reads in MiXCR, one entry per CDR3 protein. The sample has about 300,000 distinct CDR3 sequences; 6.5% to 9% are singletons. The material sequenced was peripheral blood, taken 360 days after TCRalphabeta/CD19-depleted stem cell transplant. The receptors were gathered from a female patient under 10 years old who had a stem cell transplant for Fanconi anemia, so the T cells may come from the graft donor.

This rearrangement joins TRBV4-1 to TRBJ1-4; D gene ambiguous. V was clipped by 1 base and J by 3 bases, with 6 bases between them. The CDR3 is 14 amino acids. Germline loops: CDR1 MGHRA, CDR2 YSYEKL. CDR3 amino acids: CASSQVEANEKLFF. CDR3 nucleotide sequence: TGCGCCAGCAGCCAAGTGGAGGCTAATGAAAAACTGTTTTTT.

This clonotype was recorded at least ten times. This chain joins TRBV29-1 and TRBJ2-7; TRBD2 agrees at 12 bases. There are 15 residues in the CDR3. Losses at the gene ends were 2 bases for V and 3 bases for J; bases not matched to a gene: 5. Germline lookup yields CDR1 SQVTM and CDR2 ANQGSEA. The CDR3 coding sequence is TGCAGCGTTGAATTCAGGACTAGCGGGGACTACGAGCAGTACTTC. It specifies CSVEFRTSGDYEQYF.

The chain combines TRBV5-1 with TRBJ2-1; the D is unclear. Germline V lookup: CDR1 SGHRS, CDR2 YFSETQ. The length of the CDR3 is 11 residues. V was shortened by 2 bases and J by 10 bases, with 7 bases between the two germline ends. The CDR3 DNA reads TGCGCCAGCAGCTTTGCACTAGAGCAGTTCTTC. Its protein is CASSFALEQFF.

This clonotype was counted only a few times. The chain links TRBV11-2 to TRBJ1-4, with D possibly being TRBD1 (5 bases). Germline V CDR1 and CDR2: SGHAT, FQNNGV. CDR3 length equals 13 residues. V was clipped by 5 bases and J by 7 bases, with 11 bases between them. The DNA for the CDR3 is TGTGCCAGCAGCGGGGGGAGTGGTGAAAAACTGTTTTTT. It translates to CASSGGSGEKLFF.

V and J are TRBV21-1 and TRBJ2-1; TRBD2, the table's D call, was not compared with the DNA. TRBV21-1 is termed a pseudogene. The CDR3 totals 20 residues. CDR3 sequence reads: CASSKVRIISGRAPYNEQFF. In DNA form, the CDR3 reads TGTGCCAGCAGCAAAGTACGGATAATAAGCGGGAGGGCCCCCTACAATGAGCAGTTCTTC.

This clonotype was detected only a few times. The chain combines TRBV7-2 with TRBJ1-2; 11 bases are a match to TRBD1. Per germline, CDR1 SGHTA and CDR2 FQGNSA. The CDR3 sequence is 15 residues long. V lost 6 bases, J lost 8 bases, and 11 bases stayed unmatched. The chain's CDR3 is CASRPNTGQGVGYTF. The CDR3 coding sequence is TGTGCCAGCAGACCAAACACGGGACAGGGGGTAGGCTACACCTTC.

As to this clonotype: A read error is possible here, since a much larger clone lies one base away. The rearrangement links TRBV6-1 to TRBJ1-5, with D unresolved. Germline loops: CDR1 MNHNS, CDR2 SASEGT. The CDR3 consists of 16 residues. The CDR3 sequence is CASSPPRVGSNHPQHF. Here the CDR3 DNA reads TGTGCCAGCAGTCCCCCGAGAGTTGGGAGCAATCATCCCCAGCATTTT.

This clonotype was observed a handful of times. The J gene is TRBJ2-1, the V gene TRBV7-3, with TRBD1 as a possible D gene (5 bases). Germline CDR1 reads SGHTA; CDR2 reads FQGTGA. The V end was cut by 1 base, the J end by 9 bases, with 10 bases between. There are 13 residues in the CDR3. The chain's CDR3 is CASSLIRGSEQFF. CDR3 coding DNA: TGTGCCAGCAGCTTAATTAGGGGTAGTGAGCAGTTCTTC.

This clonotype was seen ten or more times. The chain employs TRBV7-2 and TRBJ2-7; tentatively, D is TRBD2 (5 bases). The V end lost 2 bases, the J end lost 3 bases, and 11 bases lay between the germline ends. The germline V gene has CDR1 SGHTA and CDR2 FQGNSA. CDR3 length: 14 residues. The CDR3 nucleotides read TGTGCCAGCAGCTTAATACCCCGGGACTACGAGCAGTACTTC. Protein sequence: CASSLIPRDYEQYF. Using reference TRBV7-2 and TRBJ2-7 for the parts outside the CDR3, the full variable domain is GAGVSQSPSNKVTEKGKDVELRCDPISGHTALYWYRQSLGQGLEFLIYFQGNSAPDKSGLPSDRFSAERTGGSVSTLTIQRTQQEDSAVYLCASSLIPRDYEQYFGPGTRLTVT.

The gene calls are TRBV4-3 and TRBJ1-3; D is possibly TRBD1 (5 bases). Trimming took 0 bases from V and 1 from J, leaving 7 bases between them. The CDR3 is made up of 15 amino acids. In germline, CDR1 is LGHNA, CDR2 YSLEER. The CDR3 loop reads CASSQDQGSGNTIYF. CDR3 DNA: TGCGCCAGCAGCCAAGATCAGGGATCTGGAAACACCATATATTTT.

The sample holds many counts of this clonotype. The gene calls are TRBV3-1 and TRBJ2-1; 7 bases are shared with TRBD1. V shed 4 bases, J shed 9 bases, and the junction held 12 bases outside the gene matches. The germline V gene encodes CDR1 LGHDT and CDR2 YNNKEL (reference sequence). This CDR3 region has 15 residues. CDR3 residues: CASSPDQGDSGEQFF. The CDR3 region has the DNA TGTGCCAGCAGCCCTGACCAGGGGGATTCCGGTGAGCAGTTCTTC.

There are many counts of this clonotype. The CDR3 region is CASSFGTPVEQFF. In DNA, the CDR3 is TGCGCCAGCAGCTTCGGGACCCCGGTAGAGCAGTTCTTC. The chain carries TRBV5-1 and TRBJ2-1; D may be TRBD1 or TRBD2 (5 bases each). V was pared by 2 bases and J by 10 bases, with 13 bases between. Looked up from germline, CDR1 is SGHRS and CDR2 is YFSETQ. This CDR3 is built from 13 residues.

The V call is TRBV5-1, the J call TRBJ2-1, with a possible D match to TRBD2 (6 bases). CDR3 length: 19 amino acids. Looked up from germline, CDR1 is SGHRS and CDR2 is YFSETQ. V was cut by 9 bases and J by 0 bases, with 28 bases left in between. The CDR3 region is CAKTPGDSQIKSSYNEQFF. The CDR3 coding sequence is TGCGCCAAGACCCCCGGGGACTCCCAAATTAAGAGCTCCTACAATGAGCAGTTCTTC.

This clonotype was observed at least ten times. CDR3 coding DNA: TGTGCCAGCAGCTTAAAGGGTACGGTCTACAATGAGCAGTTCTTC. Its protein product is CASSLKGTVYNEQFF. This chain links TRBV7-3 with TRBJ2-1; D is unresolved. From germline, CDR1 is SGHTA and CDR2 FQGTGA. CDR3 length: 15 amino acids. Trimming pared 1 base from V and 3 bases from J, leaving 10 bases between.

CDR3 loop: CASSAKFMNTEAFF. The CDR3 bases are TGTGCCAGCAGCGCCAAGTTTATGAACACTGAAGCTTTCTTT. The genes are TRBV6-1 and TRBJ1-1; unclear D gene. Trimming pared 6 bases from V and 0 bases from J, leaving 11 bases between. The CDR3 is 14 residues long. The germline V gene encodes CDR1 MNHNS and CDR2 SASEGT.

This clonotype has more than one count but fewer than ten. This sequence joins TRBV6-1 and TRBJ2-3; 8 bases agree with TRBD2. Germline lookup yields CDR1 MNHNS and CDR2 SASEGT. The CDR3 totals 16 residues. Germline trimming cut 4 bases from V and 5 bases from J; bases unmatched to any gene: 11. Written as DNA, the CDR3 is TGTGCCAGCAGTGTTCTTGCGGGGGGCAGGGAAGATACGCAGTATTTT. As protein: CASSVLAGGREDTQYF.

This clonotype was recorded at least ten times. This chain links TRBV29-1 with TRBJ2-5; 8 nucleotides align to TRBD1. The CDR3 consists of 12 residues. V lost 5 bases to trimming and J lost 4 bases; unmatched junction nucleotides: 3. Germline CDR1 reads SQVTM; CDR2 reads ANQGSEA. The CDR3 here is CSVWTGRETQYF. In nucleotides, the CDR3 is TGCAGCGTTTGGACAGGGCGAGAGACCCAGTACTTC. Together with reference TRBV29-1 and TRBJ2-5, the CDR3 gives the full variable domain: SAVISQKPSRDICQRGTSLTIQCQVDSQVTMMFWYRQQPGQSLTLIATANQGSEATYESGFVIDKFPISRPNLTFSTLTVSNMSPEDSSIYLCSVWTGRETQYFGPGTRLLVL.

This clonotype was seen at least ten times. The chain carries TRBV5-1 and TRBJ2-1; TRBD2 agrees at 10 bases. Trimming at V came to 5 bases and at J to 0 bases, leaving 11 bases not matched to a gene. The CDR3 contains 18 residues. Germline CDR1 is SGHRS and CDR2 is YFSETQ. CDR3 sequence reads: CASSPPTGTSDSYNEQFF. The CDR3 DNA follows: TGCGCCAGCAGTCCACCTACGGGGACTAGCGACTCCTACAATGAGCAGTTCTTC.

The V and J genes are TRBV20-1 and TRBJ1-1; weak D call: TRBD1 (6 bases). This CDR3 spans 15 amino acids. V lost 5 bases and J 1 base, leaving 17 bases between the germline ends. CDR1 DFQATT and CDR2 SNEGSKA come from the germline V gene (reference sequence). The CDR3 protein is CSARLPGQRNTEAFF. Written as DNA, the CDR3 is TGCAGTGCTCGTTTACCGGGACAAAGGAACACTGAAGCTTTCTTT.

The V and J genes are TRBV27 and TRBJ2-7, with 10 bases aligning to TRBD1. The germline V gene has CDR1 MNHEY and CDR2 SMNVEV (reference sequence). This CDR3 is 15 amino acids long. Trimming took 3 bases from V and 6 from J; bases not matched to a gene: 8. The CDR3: CASSFGGTGAAEQYF. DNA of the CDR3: TGTGCCAGCAGTTTTGGGGGGACAGGGGCGGCCGAGCAGTACTTC.

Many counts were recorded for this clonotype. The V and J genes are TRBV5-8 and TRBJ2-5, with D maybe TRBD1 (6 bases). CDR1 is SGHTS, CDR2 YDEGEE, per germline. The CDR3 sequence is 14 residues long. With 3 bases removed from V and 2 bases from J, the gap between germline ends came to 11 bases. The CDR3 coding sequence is TGTGCCAGCAGCTCTGGACAGCTTCAAGAGACCCAGTACTTC. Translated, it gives CASSSGQLQETQYF.

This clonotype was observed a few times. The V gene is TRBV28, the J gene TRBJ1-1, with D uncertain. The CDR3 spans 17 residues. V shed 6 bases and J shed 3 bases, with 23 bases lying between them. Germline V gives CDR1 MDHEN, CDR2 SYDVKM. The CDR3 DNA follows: TGTGCCAGCAGGCTTACGCTAACGACGGTTTTGGACACTGAAGCTTTCTTT. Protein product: CASRLTLTTVLDTEAFF.

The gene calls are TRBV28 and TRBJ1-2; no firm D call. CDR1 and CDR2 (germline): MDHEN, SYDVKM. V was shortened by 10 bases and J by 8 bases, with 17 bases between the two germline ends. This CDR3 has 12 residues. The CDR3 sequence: CATIYSPWGYTF. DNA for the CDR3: TGTGCCACCATATACAGCCCTTGGGGCTACACCTTC.

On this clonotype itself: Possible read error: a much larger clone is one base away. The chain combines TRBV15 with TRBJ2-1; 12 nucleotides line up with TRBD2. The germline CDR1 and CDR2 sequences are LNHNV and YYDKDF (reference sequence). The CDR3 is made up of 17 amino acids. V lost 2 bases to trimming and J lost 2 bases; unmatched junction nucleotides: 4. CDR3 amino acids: CATSRTTSGGTYNEQFF. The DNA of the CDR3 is TGTGCCACCAGCAGAACGACTAGCGGGGGTACCTACAATGAGCAGTTCTTC. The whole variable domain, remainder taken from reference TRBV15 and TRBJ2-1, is DAMVIQNPRYQVTQFGKPVTLSCSQTLNHNVMYWYQQKSSQAPKLLFHYYDKDFNNEADTPDNFQSRRPNTSFCFLDIRSPGLGDTAMYLCATSRTTSGGTYNEQFFGPGTRLTVL.

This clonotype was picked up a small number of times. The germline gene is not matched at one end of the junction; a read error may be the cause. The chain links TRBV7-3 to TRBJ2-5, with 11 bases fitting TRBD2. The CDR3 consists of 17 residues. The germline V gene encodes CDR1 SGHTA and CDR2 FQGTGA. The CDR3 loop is CASSLTGLAGSQETQYF. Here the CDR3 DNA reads TGTGCCAGCAGCCTAACCGGACTAGCGGGCTCCCAAGAGACCCAGTACTTC.